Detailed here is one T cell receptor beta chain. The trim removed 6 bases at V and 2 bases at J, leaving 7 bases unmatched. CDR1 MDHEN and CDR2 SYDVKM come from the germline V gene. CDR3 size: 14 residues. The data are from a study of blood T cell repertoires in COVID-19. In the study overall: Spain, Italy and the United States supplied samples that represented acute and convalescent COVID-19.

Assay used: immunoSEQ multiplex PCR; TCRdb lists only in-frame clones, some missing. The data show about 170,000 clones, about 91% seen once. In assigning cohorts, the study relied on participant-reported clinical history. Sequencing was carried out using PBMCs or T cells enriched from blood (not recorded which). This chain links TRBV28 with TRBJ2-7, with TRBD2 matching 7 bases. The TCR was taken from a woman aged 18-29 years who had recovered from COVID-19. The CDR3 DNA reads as TGTGCCAGCAGACCTAGCGGAATAACCTACGAGCAGTACTTC. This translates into CASRPSGITYEQYF.